This T cell receptor (beta chain) came from a study of blood T cells in healthy people across ages. The J segment lost 4 bases and the V segment lost 8 bases, leaving 12 bases of the junction unmatched. The CDR3 runs to 15 residues. CDR1 MNHNS and CDR2 SASEGT come from the germline V gene. PCR was performed a second time for 7 to 11 cycles using a sample-barcoded 5' primer and a J-beta primer mix. MiXCR was run by TCRdb on the 5' RACE reads, yielding one entry per CDR3 protein. Altogether about 1,600,000 distinct CDR3 sequences are present, 42% being singletons, with the ten largest covering approximately 7.9%. Researchers isolated at least 7 million PBMCs per sample. In its sample, this clonotype was seen a few times.

Sequencing was performed on blood. This TCR came from a woman aged 18-29 years in good health. This chain uses TRBV6-1 with TRBJ2-3; 7 bases are shared with TRBD2. The CDR3 region has the DNA TGTGCCAGCCTCCTGATCGCGGGAGCGTCAGATACGCAGTATTTT. Protein: CASLLIAGASDTQYF.